This T cell receptor beta chain was captured by sequencing in a study of early T cells in non-severe SARS-CoV-2 infection. In this sample, this clonotype turned up a few times. TCRdb re-analysed the 5' RACE reads in MiXCR, keeping a single row per CDR3 protein. Of roughly 32,000 distinct CDR3 sequences listed, about 3.8% are singletons. The germline V gene has CDR1 SQVTM and CDR2 ANQGSEA. The CDR3 consists of 15 residues. The ends were cut back, 3 bases at V and 4 bases at J, with 15 bases in the middle. The receptor was isolated from an adult who was a healthcare worker with PCR-confirmed SARS-CoV-2 infection or an uninfected control (not recorded which). The sample was whole blood. The chain recombines TRBV29-1 with TRBJ2-2, with D uncertain. CDR3 in amino acids: CSVESRTATTGELFF. The CDR3 DNA is TGCAGCGTTGAGTCTCGGACCGCAACCACCGGGGAGCTGTTTTTT.